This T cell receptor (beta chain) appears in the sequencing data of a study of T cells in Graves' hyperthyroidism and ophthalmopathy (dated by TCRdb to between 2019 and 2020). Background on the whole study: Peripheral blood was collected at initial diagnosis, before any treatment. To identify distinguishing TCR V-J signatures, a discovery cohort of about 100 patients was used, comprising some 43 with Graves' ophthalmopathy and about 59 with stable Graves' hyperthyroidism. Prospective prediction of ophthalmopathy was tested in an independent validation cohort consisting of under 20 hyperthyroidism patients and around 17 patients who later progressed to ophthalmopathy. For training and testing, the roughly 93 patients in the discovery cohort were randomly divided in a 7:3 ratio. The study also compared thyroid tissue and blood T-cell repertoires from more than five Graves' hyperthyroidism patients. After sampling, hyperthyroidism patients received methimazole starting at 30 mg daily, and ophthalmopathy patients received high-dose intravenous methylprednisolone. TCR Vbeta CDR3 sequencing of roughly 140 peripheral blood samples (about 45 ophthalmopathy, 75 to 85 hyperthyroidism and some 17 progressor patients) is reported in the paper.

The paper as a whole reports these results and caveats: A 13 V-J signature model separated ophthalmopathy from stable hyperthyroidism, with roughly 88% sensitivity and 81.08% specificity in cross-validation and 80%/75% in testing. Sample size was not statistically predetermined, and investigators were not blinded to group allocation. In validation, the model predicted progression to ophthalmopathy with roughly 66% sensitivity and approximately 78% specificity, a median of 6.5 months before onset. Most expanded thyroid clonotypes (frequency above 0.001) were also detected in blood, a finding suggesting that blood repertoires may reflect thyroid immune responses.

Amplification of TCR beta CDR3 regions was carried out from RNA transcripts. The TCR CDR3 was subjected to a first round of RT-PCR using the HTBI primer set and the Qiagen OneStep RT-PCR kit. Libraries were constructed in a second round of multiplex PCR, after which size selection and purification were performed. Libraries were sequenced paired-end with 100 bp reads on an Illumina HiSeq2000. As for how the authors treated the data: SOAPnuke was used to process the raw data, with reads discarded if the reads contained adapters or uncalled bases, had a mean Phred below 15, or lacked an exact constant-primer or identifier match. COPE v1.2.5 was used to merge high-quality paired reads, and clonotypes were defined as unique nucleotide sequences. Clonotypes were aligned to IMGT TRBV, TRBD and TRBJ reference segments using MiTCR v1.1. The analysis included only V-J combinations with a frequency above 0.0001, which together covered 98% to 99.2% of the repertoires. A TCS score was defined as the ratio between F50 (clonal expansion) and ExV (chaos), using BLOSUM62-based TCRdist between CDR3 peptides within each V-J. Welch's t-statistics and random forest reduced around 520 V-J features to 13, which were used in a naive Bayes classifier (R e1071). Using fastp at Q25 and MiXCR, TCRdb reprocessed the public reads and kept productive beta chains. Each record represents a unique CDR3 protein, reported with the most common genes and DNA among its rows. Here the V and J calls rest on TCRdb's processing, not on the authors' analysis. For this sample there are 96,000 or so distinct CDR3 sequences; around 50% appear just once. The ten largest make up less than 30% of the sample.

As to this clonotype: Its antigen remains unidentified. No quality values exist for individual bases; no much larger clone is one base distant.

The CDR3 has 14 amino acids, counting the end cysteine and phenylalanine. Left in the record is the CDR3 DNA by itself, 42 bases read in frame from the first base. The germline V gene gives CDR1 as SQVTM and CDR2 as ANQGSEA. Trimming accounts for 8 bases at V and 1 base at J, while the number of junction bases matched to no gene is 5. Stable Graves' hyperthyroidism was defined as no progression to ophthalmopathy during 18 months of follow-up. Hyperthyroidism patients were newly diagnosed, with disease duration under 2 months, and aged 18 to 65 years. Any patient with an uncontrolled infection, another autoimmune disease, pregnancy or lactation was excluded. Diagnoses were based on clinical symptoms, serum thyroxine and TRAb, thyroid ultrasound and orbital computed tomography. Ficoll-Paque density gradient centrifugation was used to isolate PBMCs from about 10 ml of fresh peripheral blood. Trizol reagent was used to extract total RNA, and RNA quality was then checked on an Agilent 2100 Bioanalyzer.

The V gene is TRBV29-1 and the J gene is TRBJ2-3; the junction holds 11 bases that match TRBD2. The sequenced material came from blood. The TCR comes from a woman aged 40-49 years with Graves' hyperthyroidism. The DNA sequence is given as TGCAGCTTTCGACTAGCGGGACGCACAGATACGCAGTATTTT. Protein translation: CSFRLAGRTDTQYF.